The 30 T cell receptor beta chains presented below share a single source sample, sequenced in a study of cytomegalovirus exposure and HLA in healthy donors. Primers: 60 Vbeta forward and 13 Jbeta reverse. The table came from immunoSEQ multiplex PCR; TCRdb's copy has only in-frame clones and leaves some out. The sample consists of 75,000 or so clones, approximately 81% of them appearing once. The source material was PBMCs. These TCRs come from a woman younger than 45 in good health and CMV-seropositive.

This chain uses TRBV7-2 with TRBJ1-1; weak D call: TRBD1 (6 bases). Germline assignment: CDR1 SGHTA and CDR2 FQGNSA. The CDR3 is made up of 13 amino acids. V was clipped by 3 bases and J by 2 bases, with 7 bases between them. DNA for the CDR3: TGTGCCAGCAGCTTGACAGGTAACACTGAAGCTTTCTTT. This encodes CASSLTGNTEAFF. Looking up the rest from reference TRBV7-2 and TRBJ1-1 gives the full variable domain: GAGVSQSPSNKVTEKGKDVELRCDPISGHTALYWYRQSLGQGLEFLIYFQGNSAPDKSGLPSDRFSAERTGGSVSTLTIQRTQQEDSAVYLCASSLTGNTEAFFGQGTRLTVV.

The chain combines TRBV28 with TRBJ2-7, with TRBD1 matching 9 bases. The CDR3 totals 14 residues. Germline-derived CDR1 and CDR2 are MDHEN and SYDVKM. Unmatched junction bases numbered 9, after V lost 3 bases and J lost 9 bases. The CDR3 DNA reads as TGTGCCAGCAGTTTTCCCAACAGGGGGCTGGGGCAGTACTTC. Amino acids: CASSFPNRGLGQYF.

J is TRBJ2-1 and V is TRBV15; D ambiguous. V was clipped by 2 bases and J by 8 bases, with 10 bases between them. This CDR3 has 13 residues. Germline V gene lookup returns CDR1 LNHNV and CDR2 YYDKDF (reference sequence). CDR3 in amino acids: CATSRHTGDEQFF. The CDR3 DNA follows: TGTGCCACCAGCAGACACACCGGAGATGAGCAGTTCTTC.

This clone occurred a few times. This sequence joins TRBV29-1 and TRBJ1-1; D is unresolved. With 2 bases removed from V and 4 bases from J, the gap between germline ends came to 11 bases. CDR1 is SQVTM and CDR2 is ANQGSEA in the germline V gene. The CDR3 runs to 13 residues. In DNA, the CDR3 is TGCAGCGTTGAACCTTCCGAGGGCACTGAAGCTTTCTTT. Translated, it gives CSVEPSEGTEAFF.

The chain couples TRBV6-5 to TRBJ2-5, with 7 nucleotides matching TRBD1. V was pared by 2 bases and J by 8 bases, with 5 bases of the junction left unmatched. Germline CDR1 is MNHEY and CDR2 is SVGAGI. The CDR3 contains 13 residues. The CDR3 sequence is CASSYLGQTTQYF. CDR3 DNA sequence: TGTGCCAGCAGTTACCTGGGACAGACAACCCAGTACTTC.

This clone has only a few counts. The chain links TRBV5-1 to TRBJ2-3, with TRBD2 matching over 10 bases. Germline CDR1 and CDR2: SGHRS and YFSETQ. V was clipped by 6 bases and J by 2 bases; unmatched bases: 6. This CDR3 has 15 residues. CDR3 protein: CASTLAGGSTDTQYF. DNA of the CDR3: TGCGCCAGCACCTTAGCGGGAGGCTCCACAGATACGCAGTATTTT.

The chain couples TRBV4-3 to TRBJ2-7, with a possible D match to TRBD1 (6 bases). CDR3 size: 15 residues. Germline values: CDR1 LGHNA, CDR2 YSLEER. The germline V and J ends were trimmed by 4 bases and 5 bases, with 18 bases remaining between them. The CDR3 DNA is TGCGCCAGCAGCCTTCTGCCTGGGACACTAAACGAGCAGTACTTC. Protein product: CASSLLPGTLNEQYF.

The chain has TRBV2 and TRBJ2-2; 8 nucleotides match TRBD1. CDR1 is SNHLY, CDR2 FYNNEI, per germline. CDR3 length: 17 amino acids. V shed 5 bases and J 2 bases; nucleotides not matched to a gene: 10. CDR3 amino acids: CASSPTGTGLNTGELFF. DNA of the CDR3: TGTGCCAGCAGTCCCACCGGGACAGGACTCAACACCGGGGAGCTGTTTTTT.

The chain uses TRBV25-1 and TRBJ2-1; 16 bases map to TRBD2. This CDR3 has 16 amino acids. The V gene's germline CDR1 is MGHDK and CDR2 SYGVNS. V dropped 4 bases and J dropped 9; count of bases not matched to a gene: 6. The DNA for the CDR3 is TGTGCCAGCAGTGCACCGGGACTAGCGGGAGGGGGTGAGCAGTTCTTC. It yields the protein CASSAPGLAGGGEQFF.

This clone was counted a few times. The chain joins TRBV18 to TRBJ2-7; D gene unclear. Germline V gene data show CDR1 as KGHSH and CDR2 as LQKENI. The CDR3 is 14 residues long. V lost 5 bases and J lost 1, with 12 bases in between. In DNA form, the CDR3 reads TGTGCCAGCTCAGAAAAAACTCTATCCTACGAGCAGTACTTC. Its translation: CASSEKTLSYEQYF.

This clone was found once. V is TRBV28 and J is TRBJ1-1; D uncertain. This CDR3 has 14 amino acids. V was pared by 2 bases and J by 2 bases, with 9 bases between. Germline CDR1 and CDR2: MDHEN and SYDVKM. The chain's CDR3 is CASSLGSFNTEAFF. In nucleotides, the CDR3 is TGTGCCAGCAGTTTAGGGAGTTTTAACACTGAAGCTTTCTTT.

This chain uses TRBV29-1 with TRBJ2-7; 7 bases map to TRBD2. V dropped 5 bases and J dropped 4; count of bases not matched to a gene: 11. The CDR3 has 14 amino acids. Germline V gene sequence: CDR1 SQVTM, CDR2 ANQGSEA. In nucleotides, the CDR3 is TGCAGCGTTTCAGCGGGGCTGGATGATTACGAGCAGTACTTC. Its translation: CSVSAGLDDYEQYF.

The V and J genes are TRBV6-5 and TRBJ2-2; TRBD1 agrees at 10 bases. Germline CDR1 reads MNHEY; CDR2 reads SVGAGI. CDR3 length: 15 residues. V lost 7 bases to trimming and J lost 6 bases; unmatched junction nucleotides: 8. CDR3 residues: CASKTGGFSAGELFF. Here the CDR3 DNA reads TGTGCCAGCAAGACAGGGGGCTTTTCCGCCGGGGAGCTGTTTTTT.

The chain combines TRBV30 with TRBJ2-7; 10 bases agree with TRBD1. V lost 4 bases and J lost 2; bases outside the gene matches: 5. The CDR3 runs to 14 residues. Germline CDR1 is GTSNPN and CDR2 is SVGIG (reference sequence). DNA of the CDR3: TGTGCCTGGAACGACAGGGGGCGAACCTACGAGCAGTACTTC. Amino acid sequence: CAWNDRGRTYEQYF.

As to this clone: At one end the junction does not follow the germline gene, possibly because of a read error. V and J are TRBV30 and TRBJ2-3; 9 bases line up with TRBD2. This CDR3 is built from 11 residues. Germline lookup yields CDR1 GTSNPN and CDR2 SVGIG (reference sequence). CDR3 region: CAWMRGLALNF. In nucleotides, the CDR3 is TGTGCCTGGATGAGGGGACTAGCCTTGAATTTT.

The count of this clone is one. The genes are TRBV9 and TRBJ1-1; a possible D gene is TRBD1 (5 bases). Germline values: CDR1 SGDLS, CDR2 YYNGEE. The CDR3 loop spans 16 amino acids. V gave up 0 bases and J gave up 4 bases, with 16 bases separating them. The CDR3, as DNA: TGTGCCAGCAGCGTAGGCAGGGCAGGGAGGGGCACTGAAGCTTTCTTT. Translation gives CASSVGRAGRGTEAFF.

The genes are TRBV25-1 and TRBJ1-4; D remains ambiguous. Per the germline V gene, CDR1 is MGHDK and CDR2 is SYGVNS. With 5 bases removed from V and 0 bases from J, the gap between germline ends came to 10 bases. This CDR3 region has 15 residues. Here the CDR3 reads CASSLVSPTNEKLFF. The CDR3 DNA reads as TGTGCCAGCAGTTTAGTGTCACCAACTAATGAAAAACTGTTTTTT.

In its sample, this clone was seen a few times. V gene TRBV6-1 combines with J gene TRBJ2-1; possible D gene TRBD2, 5 bases. Germline assignment: CDR1 MNHNS and CDR2 SASEGT. The CDR3 totals 17 residues. The V gene lost 4 bases and the J gene lost 8 bases, with 24 bases spanning the gap. CDR3 in amino acids: CASSGRSGKRATDEQFF. In DNA, the CDR3 is TGTGCCAGCAGTGGAAGAAGCGGCAAACGAGCCACGGATGAGCAGTTCTTC.

V gene TRBV6-6 combines with J gene TRBJ2-5; 7 nucleotides agree with TRBD1. Germline CDR1 and CDR2: MNHNY and SVGAGI (reference sequence). The ends lost 4 bases at V and 2 bases at J; junction bases unmatched: 4. CDR3 size: 14 residues. CDR3 loop: CASSFPGQQETQYF. CDR3 sequence (DNA): TGTGCCAGCAGTTTCCCGGGACAGCAAGAGACCCAGTACTTC.

This clone has more than one count but fewer than ten. The chain employs TRBV5-1 and TRBJ1-1, with 10 bases fitting TRBD1. The CDR3 is 13 amino acids. The trim removed 5 bases at V and 5 bases at J, leaving 3 bases unmatched. Germline V lookup: CDR1 SGHRS, CDR2 YFSETQ. The CDR3 spells CASRGTGETEAFF. The CDR3 nucleotides are TGCGCCAGCAGAGGGACAGGGGAAACTGAAGCTTTCTTT.

The genes are TRBV6-4 and TRBJ2-1; 10 bases line up with TRBD1. Trimming at V came to 5 bases and at J to 5 bases, leaving 3 bases not matched to a gene. CDR3 length equals 14 residues. Germline assignment: CDR1 MRHNA and CDR2 SNTAGT. CDR3 protein: CASSTTGGNNEQFF. The CDR3 region has the DNA TGTGCCAGCAGTACGACAGGGGGCAACAATGAGCAGTTCTTC.

The V call is TRBV2, the J call TRBJ2-7; a possible D gene is TRBD2 (6 bases). Germline-derived CDR1 and CDR2 are SNHLY and FYNNEI. CDR3 length: 13 residues. Between the trimmed V and J ends, which lost 8 bases and 6 bases, there was a span of 17 bases. The CDR3 DNA reads TGTGCCAGCGCGGGATGGAGGGGCGGCGAGCAGTACTTC. Its translation: CASAGWRGGEQYF.

The V call is TRBV4-1, the J call TRBJ1-1; D gene unclear. V was clipped by 0 bases and J by 1 base, with 12 bases between them. CDR1 is MGHRA, CDR2 YSYEKL, per germline. CDR3 length: 16 amino acids. Here the CDR3 DNA reads TGCGCCAGCAGCCAAGATCAATGGGGAGGGAACACTGAAGCTTTCTTT. It translates to CASSQDQWGGNTEAFF.

This rearrangement joins TRBV7-2 to TRBJ2-7; 8 nucleotides line up with TRBD1. The CDR3 loop spans 15 amino acids. J lost 4 bases, V lost 4 bases, and 9 bases had no gene match. Germline V gives CDR1 SGHTA, CDR2 FQGNSA. CDR3 sequence reads: CASSYPRTGRYEQYF. As DNA, the CDR3 is TGTGCCAGCAGCTACCCGCGGACAGGGAGATACGAGCAGTACTTC.

This clone was observed a handful of times. This rearrangement joins TRBV5-4 to TRBJ2-1; TRBD2 agrees at 14 bases. V gave up 9 bases and J gave up 10 bases; unmatched junction bases: 15. The CDR3 is 16 residues long. Germline values: CDR1 SGHNT, CDR2 YYREEE (reference sequence). CDR3 DNA: TGTGCCACTACCCCACCGGGACTAGCGGGAGTAAAAGAGCAGTTCTTC. Translation gives CATTPPGLAGVKEQFF.

This clone came up a few times. V gene TRBV28 combines with J gene TRBJ2-1; tentative D call: TRBD2 (6 bases). The CDR3 is 15 amino acids. V was shortened by 4 bases and J by 0 bases, with 10 bases between the two germline ends. Per the germline V gene, CDR1 is MDHEN and CDR2 is SYDVKM. The CDR3 bases are TGTGCCAGCAGTTCGGACGGGAGCTCCTACAATGAGCAGTTCTTC. Translation gives CASSSDGSSYNEQFF.

This clone was seen once. The V gene is TRBV9, the J gene TRBJ2-7, with D tentatively TRBD2 (6 bases). In germline, CDR1 is SGDLS, CDR2 YYNGEE. This CDR3 is 15 amino acids long. Trimming took off 0 bases at V and 3 bases at J, with 13 bases between the two ends. Here the CDR3 DNA reads TGTGCCAGCAGCGTAGACTCCGGGGGAGGCTACGAGCAGTACTTC. Translation: CASSVDSGGGYEQYF.

The chain carries TRBV9 and TRBJ2-7; 12 nucleotides agree with TRBD1. Trimming at V came to 1 base and at J to 5 bases, leaving 4 bases not matched to a gene. Germline V gene sequence: CDR1 SGDLS, CDR2 YYNGEE. CDR3 length equals 15 residues. The CDR3 DNA is TGTGCCAGCAGCGTACGGGGACAGGGGGCCGACGAGCAGTACTTC. The encoded protein is CASSVRGQGADEQYF.

The chain carries TRBV7-9 and TRBJ2-1; 7 nucleotides line up with TRBD2. Germline V gene sequence: CDR1 SEHNR, CDR2 FQNEAQ (reference sequence). V gave up 9 bases and J gave up 7 bases; unmatched junction bases: 6. The CDR3 length is 12 residues. The CDR3 sequence: CARGGPGNEQFF. DNA of the CDR3: TGTGCCAGGGGAGGGCCGGGGAATGAGCAGTTCTTC.

This clone was recorded a few times. One end of the junction is discordant with germline, which a read error may explain. The chain recombines TRBV19 with TRBJ1-1, with D uncertain. CDR1 is LNHDA, CDR2 SQIVND, per germline (reference sequence). The length of the CDR3 is 12 residues. CDR3 sequence reads: CASSIGRAEAFF. In DNA, the CDR3 is TGTGCCAGTAGCATAGGGAGGGCTGAAGCTTTCTTT.